The 18 T cell receptor beta chains reported below all come from one sample, sequenced in a study of blood T cells in healthy people across ages. The use of a sample-barcoded 5' primer and a J-beta primer mix characterized a second PCR of roughly 7 to 11 cycles. A single record per CDR3 protein comes from TCRdb applying MiXCR to the 5' RACE reads. The sample includes about 1.4 million distinct CDR3 sequences, approximately 60% seen only once; the top ten take under 8.5%. Sequenced input: blood. Source of these receptors: a young man in good health.

The rearrangement uses TRBV7-9 and TRBJ2-7; possibly TRBD2 for D (6 bases). CDR1 and CDR2 from the germline V gene are SEHNR and FQNEAQ (reference sequence). V gave up 5 bases and J gave up 4 bases, with 21 bases separating them. The CDR3 has 16 residues. The CDR3 region is CASSPGGGSAVYEQYF. Here the CDR3 DNA reads TGTGCCAGCAGCCCGGGTGGGGGGAGCGCGGTTTACGAGCAGTACTTC.

This clonotype was counted a few times. The chain has TRBV29-1 and TRBJ2-7, with D possibly matching TRBD2 (7 bases). Germline lookup yields CDR1 SQVTM and CDR2 ANQGSEA. V lost 4 bases and J 4 bases, leaving 11 bases between the germline ends. This CDR3 is built from 12 residues. CDR3 protein: CSVGGGRYEQYF. The CDR3 DNA follows: TGCAGCGTTGGGGGGGGCAGATACGAGCAGTACTTC.

The gene calls are TRBV2 and TRBJ1-2; the D is unclear. The CDR3 runs 16 residues. CDR1 and CDR2 (germline): SNHLY, FYNNEI. V was cut by 3 bases and J by 1 base, with 15 bases left in between. In DNA, the CDR3 is TGTGCCAGCAGTGAGGGCCGACGGTGGGTTAACTATGGCTACACCTTC. Protein product: CASSEGRRWVNYGYTF.

This sequence joins TRBV28 and TRBJ2-2, with D possibly being TRBD2 (6 bases). There are 14 residues in the CDR3. Germline lookup yields CDR1 MDHEN and CDR2 SYDVKM. V was pared by 5 bases and J by 7 bases, with 14 bases between. The DNA for the CDR3 is TGTGCCAGCAGTCGCTACCCGACTAGCGGGGAGCTGTTTTTT. It yields the protein CASSRYPTSGELFF.

The chain links TRBV21-1 to TRBJ2-1. TRBV21-1 is a known pseudogene. This CDR3 contains 15 residues. CDR3 coding DNA: TGTGCCAGCAAGCCGAATAACACGACCTACAATGAGCAGTTCTTC. It specifies CASKPNNTTYNEQFF.

The chain links TRBV7-9 to TRBJ2-7, with no clear D. Trimming removed 5 bases from V and 7 bases from J, with 12 bases in between. The CDR3 runs 12 residues. CDR1 SEHNR and CDR2 FQNEAQ come from the germline V gene (reference sequence). The CDR3 DNA follows: TGTGCCAGCAGCAGGACGGTCTGGGAGCAGTACTTC. Protein sequence: CASSRTVWEQYF.

The chain uses TRBV7-9 and TRBJ2-5, with D perhaps TRBD1 (6 bases). The J call may be incorrect, as the DNA end agrees better with TRBJ2-7. CDR3 length equals 16 residues. Germline V gene sequence: CDR1 SEHNR, CDR2 FQNEAQ (reference sequence). The CDR3 sequence is CASSDRDTFRSYEQYF. As DNA, the CDR3 is TGTGCCAGCAGCGACCGGGACACCTTCCGATCCTACGAGCAGTACTTC.

The chain couples TRBV7-9 to TRBJ2-7; D may correspond to TRBD1 or TRBD2 (5 bases each). Trimming pared 4 bases from V and 7 bases from J, leaving 17 bases between. The CDR3 spans 14 residues. The germline CDR1 and CDR2 sequences are SEHNR and FQNEAQ (reference sequence). CDR3 loop: CASSSGPGWGEQYF. The CDR3 DNA reads TGTGCCAGCAGCTCCGGTCCCGGTTGGGGGGAGCAGTACTTC.

This chain joins TRBV9 and TRBJ2-4; 11 bases line up with TRBD1. Germline-derived CDR1 and CDR2 are SGDLS and YYNGEE. Trimming removed 0 bases from V and 1 base from J; junction bases left unmatched: 9. The length of the CDR3 is 19 residues. The CDR3 reads CASSVEGTGGIRAKNIQYF. Written as DNA, the CDR3 is TGTGCCAGCAGCGTAGAGGGGACAGGGGGTATACGGGCCAAAAACATTCAGTACTTC.

This chain connects TRBV7-2 to TRBJ2-5; D may match TRBD1 or TRBD2 (7 bases each). This CDR3 has 17 amino acids. In germline, CDR1 is SGHTA, CDR2 FQGNSA. Trimming took off 4 bases at V and 5 bases at J, with 23 bases between the two ends. The CDR3 coding sequence is TGTGCCAGCAGCTCCCAGGGGGGGGTCCCGAGGTGGGAGACCCAGTACTTC. Amino acid sequence: CASSSQGGVPRWETQYF.

The chain employs TRBV7-8 and TRBJ2-1, with D perhaps being TRBD1 or TRBD2 (5 bases each). The V gene lost 5 bases and the J gene lost 5 bases, with 13 bases spanning the gap. Germline V gene data show CDR1 as SGHVS and CDR2 as FQNEAQ. This CDR3 is 14 amino acids long. The CDR3 here is CASSHRGGNNEQFF. The CDR3 coding sequence is TGTGCCAGCAGCCATCGTGGGGGAAACAATGAGCAGTTCTTC.

This chain joins TRBV6-1 and TRBJ2-7; 9 positions match TRBD1. The CDR3 is 14 amino acids. The germline gives CDR1 MNHNS, CDR2 SASEGT. V dropped 6 bases and J dropped 4; count of bases not matched to a gene: 7. The CDR3 region has the DNA TGTGCCAGCAGGGTGGGGACAGGGCAGTACGAGCAGTACTTC. Translated, it gives CASRVGTGQYEQYF.

CDR3 nucleotide sequence: TGCGCCAGCAGCCAAGTATTCCGGAATGAGCAGTTCTTC. It specifies CASSQVFRNEQFF. The chain combines TRBV4-1 with TRBJ2-1; no clear D. The CDR3 covers 13 residues. CDR1 is MGHRA and CDR2 is YSYEKL in the germline V gene. Deletions cut 1 base from V and 7 bases from J, with 8 bases between.

The chain recombines TRBV4-1 with TRBJ2-1; D ambiguous. Trimming cost V 0 bases and J 8 bases, with 8 bases left between them. The length of the CDR3 is 13 residues. Per germline, CDR1 MGHRA and CDR2 YSYEKL. The CDR3 loop is CASSQDLADEQFF. CDR3 bases: TGCGCCAGCAGCCAAGATCTCGCCGATGAGCAGTTCTTC.

The genes are TRBV7-2 and TRBJ2-1, with D unresolved. The CDR3 length is 13 residues. V was clipped by 2 bases and J by 6 bases, with 8 bases between them. Germline lookup yields CDR1 SGHTA and CDR2 FQGNSA. CDR3 DNA: TGTGCCAGCAGCTTAATTTTGTCCAATGAGCAGTTCTTC. The encoded protein is CASSLILSNEQFF.

This sequence joins TRBV11-2 and TRBJ2-3; 7 bases align to TRBD1. This CDR3 spans 14 amino acids. V trimming: 5 bases; J trimming: 4 bases; junction bases outside the gene matches: 6. Per germline, CDR1 SGHAT and CDR2 FQNNGV. The CDR3 sequence: CASSTGASPDTQYF. The CDR3, as DNA: TGTGCCAGCAGCACAGGGGCGAGCCCAGATACGCAGTATTTT.

In its sample, this clonotype was seen a few times. This chain uses TRBV29-1 with TRBJ1-1, with unresolved D. CDR3 length: 11 residues. V was pared by 3 bases and J by 8 bases, with 10 bases between. CDR1 SQVTM and CDR2 ANQGSEA come from the germline V gene. CDR3 sequence (DNA): TGCAGCGTTGACGGGTCAGGAGAAGCTTTCTTT. It yields the protein CSVDGSGEAFF.

The chain has TRBV25-1 and TRBJ1-2, with a possible D match to TRBD1 (5 bases). This CDR3 is built from 14 residues. Germline CDR1 is MGHDK and CDR2 is SYGVNS. Trimming shortened V by 2 bases and J by 4 bases, and 11 bases separated the two germline ends. The CDR3, as DNA: TGTGCCAGCAGTGAACCTGGGGGGTCCTATGGCTACACCTTC. It codes for CASSEPGGSYGYTF.